This TCR beta chain was obtained from a study of T cell responses to AZD1222 COVID-19 vaccine (dated by TCRdb to the early 2020s). As for the study more broadly: A total of just over 230 trial participants underwent TCR sequencing, of whom approximately 210 received two doses of AZD1222 and roughly 25 received two doses of the MenACWY control vaccine. Trial participants were enrolled into age subgroups of 18-55, 56-69 and 70-plus years, which contained about 150, 27 and 61 TCR-sequenced participants, respectively. The paper as a whole reports these results and caveats: In the small 56-69-year group, the increase in depth fell short of significance, most likely because of low power. Only a handful of AZD1222 recipients were SARS-CoV-2 seropositive at baseline, limiting conclusions about previously exposed vaccinees. CD4 TCRs associated with the vaccine covered the entire spike protein, and the dominant responses were in regions 160-218 and 743-854. Reportedly, close to half of the unique spike-specific TCRs recognized epitopes lying outside the regions that are mutated in the B.1.351 and B.1.1.7 variants. Because no day 14 peak-response samples were available, repertoires were characterized only after the peak T cell response. After two AZD1222 doses, spike-specific TCR breadth and depth were significantly higher than at day 0 and than in MenACWY recipients. Participants were mostly white British and included more females than males, and it was suggested by the authors that clonal diversity may have been underestimated.

This clone was found once. Its antigen has not been determined. One base away there is no much larger clone; base qualities are not given. The CDR3 regions of human TCRbeta chains were analyzed by immunosequencing. Per the authors' processing: TCRs in the repertoires were compared against a reference library of SARS-CoV-2-specific TCRs that had been generated with the MIRA antigen-specificity platform. Breadth was defined as the fraction of unique TCRs that were SARS-CoV-2-associated, and depth was defined as the fraction of total T cells that were SARS-CoV-2-associated. Using the MIRA data, every spike-specific TCR was mapped to the spike region that the TCR reacted to and assigned to either a CD4 or a CD8 class. Log10-transformed breadth and depth values were compared by one-way ANOVA with Sidak's multiple comparisons tests. The immuneACCESS repertoire file appears here via TCRdb, limited to in-frame rearrangements. These files lack a portion of the clones; in checked studies, under half of the deficit traces to unresolved V genes, and the cause of the others is not known. That table gives V, J and clone size, and the DNA gave D and trimming. This sample holds under 200,000 clones; more than 70% were observed only once. Of the sample, about 25% is held by the ten largest clones.

The CDR3 runs 13 amino acids, cysteine and phenylalanine included. Left in the record is the CDR3 DNA by itself, 39 bases read in frame from the first base. CDR1 and CDR2 were assigned from the germline V gene as LGHNA and YSLEER. The junction carries 7 bases between V and J, which are trimmed by 3 bases and 4 bases respectively. This sample's time point label indicates: about 28 days (+/-7) after the second vaccine dose. AZD1222 recipients given second doses at about 4 weeks or at about 12 weeks were pooled, since spike-specific TCR depth and breadth were not found to differ between the two schedules. Vaccinee samples were obtained from the UK trials COV001 and COV002, which included a single-blind randomized controlled phase 2/3 trial of AZD1222 (ChAdOx1 nCoV-19) in healthy adults. For TCRbeta chain sequencing, PBMC samples were collected from trial participants at day 0 and at day 28 after the second dose.

This clonotype was obtained from an adult who received the AZD1222 COVID-19 vaccine. The sequences come from peripheral blood, collected 28 days after the second AZD1222 dose. In this chain, TRBV4-3 is recombined with TRBJ2-1; no D segment can be confidently identified. The CDR3 region: CASSQTGYNEQFF. The DNA reads as follows: TGCGCCAGCAGCCAGACCGGGTACAATGAGCAGTTCTTC.